A single sample gave rise to the 20 T cell receptor beta chains below, sequenced in a study of blood T cell repertoires in COVID-19. Sequencing was performed with immunoSEQ multiplex PCR; in TCRdb, only in-frame clones are kept and a portion is missing. This table has approximately 220,000 clones, about four fifths appearing once. Input material: peripheral blood. The source is a woman aged 50 to 65 with acute or convalescent COVID-19.

This sequence joins TRBV28 and TRBJ1-2, with 8 bases aligning to TRBD1. V was clipped by 6 bases and J by 8 bases; unmatched bases: 17. The CDR3 loop spans 16 amino acids. Germline V gives CDR1 MDHEN, CDR2 SYDVKM. The CDR3 bases are TGTGCCAGCAGACTGTCCAGGGGGCGCGACTTGCTAGGCTACACCTTC. It encodes CASRLSRGRDLLGYTF.

The J gene is TRBJ1-2, the V gene TRBV28; possible D gene TRBD1, 6 bases. This CDR3 is built from 18 residues. CDR1 MDHEN and CDR2 SYDVKM come from the germline V gene. V lost 1 base, J lost 4 bases, and 22 bases lay in between. This CDR3 reads CASSLFLQGREAAYGYTF. CDR3 bases: TGTGCCAGCAGTTTATTTCTACAGGGAAGGGAAGCGGCCTATGGCTACACCTTC.

The chain combines TRBV2 with TRBJ2-3, with TRBD1 matching over 10 bases. CDR3 length: 14 residues. CDR1 and CDR2 from the germline V gene are SNHLY and FYNNEI. V lost 6 bases, J lost 3 bases, and 3 bases stayed unmatched. DNA of the CDR3: TGTGCCAGCAGGGCGGGACAGGGGACAGATACGCAGTATTTT. Translation: CASRAGQGTDTQYF.

The V call is TRBV5-1, the J call TRBJ2-1; TRBD2 aligns across 9 bases. Trimming cost V 2 bases and J 9 bases; bases outside gene matches: 6. CDR1 is SGHRS and CDR2 is YFSETQ in the germline V gene. The CDR3 loop spans 14 amino acids. Here the CDR3 reads CASSFAGGISEQFF. The DNA for the CDR3 is TGCGCCAGCAGCTTCGCGGGAGGGATAAGTGAGCAGTTCTTC.

The chain couples TRBV5-4 to TRBJ2-5, with 8 bases identical to TRBD2. This CDR3 contains 16 residues. Germline V gives CDR1 SGHNT, CDR2 YYREEE (reference sequence). J was trimmed by 5 bases and V by 4 bases; bases with no gene match: 13. The CDR3 nucleotides read TGTGCCAGCAGCCCAGGAGGCAGCGGGAGTAGGGAGACCCAGTACTTC. Its translation: CASSPGGSGSRETQYF.

The chain couples TRBV30 to TRBJ1-5; the match to TRBD1 covers 8 bases. The CDR3 runs 12 residues. Unmatched junction bases numbered 7, after V lost 8 bases and J lost 7 bases. Germline V lookup: CDR1 GTSNPN, CDR2 SVGIG (reference sequence). In DNA, the CDR3 is TGTGCCGGATACAGGGGGTGGCAGCCCCAGCATTTT. This sequence encodes CAGYRGWQPQHF.

This chain connects TRBV7-6 to TRBJ2-2; D is possibly TRBD2 (5 bases). The length of the CDR3 is 16 residues. V dropped 3 bases and J dropped 2 bases, with 13 bases sitting between them. CDR1 and CDR2 (germline): SGHVS, FNYEAQ. The CDR3: CASSLYAGPNTGELFF. CDR3 DNA sequence: TGTGCCAGCAGCTTGTATGCGGGTCCCAACACCGGGGAGCTGTTTTTT.

The table lists this clone with a count of one. The V and J genes are TRBV12-5 and TRBJ1-4; D uncertain. Germline assignment: CDR1 LGHNT and CDR2 FRNRAP. V lost 5 bases and J 8 bases, leaving 24 bases between the germline ends. This CDR3 comprises 17 residues. This chain's CDR3 is CASGPPYPTCPREKLFF. CDR3 in DNA: TGTGCTAGTGGTCCCCCATACCCGACGTGCCCTAGGGAAAAACTGTTTTTT.

The genes are TRBV28 and TRBJ1-2, with D tentatively TRBD1 (5 bases). CDR3 length: 15 amino acids. V lost 6 bases, J lost 4 bases, and 18 bases lay in between. Germline V gene lookup returns CDR1 MDHEN and CDR2 SYDVKM. The CDR3: CASRTGGSSVYGYTF. The CDR3 DNA is TGTGCCAGCAGGACGGGGGGGTCGTCTGTCTATGGCTACACCTTC.

The chain links TRBV5-1 to TRBJ1-1; D remains ambiguous. Germline V gene sequence: CDR1 SGHRS, CDR2 YFSETQ. This CDR3 region has 13 residues. Between the trimmed V and J ends, which lost 4 bases and 3 bases, there was a span of 10 bases. The CDR3 DNA reads TGCGCCAGCAGCCCTTACTTCGACACTGAAGCTTTCTTT. This encodes CASSPYFDTEAFF. Full variable domain (outside the CDR3, taken from reference TRBV5-1 and TRBJ1-1): KAGVTQTPRYLIKTRGQQVTLSCSPISGHRSVSWYQQTPGQGLQFLFEYFSETQRNKGNFPGRFSGRQFSNSRSEMNVSTLELGDSALYLCASSPYFDTEAFFGQGTRLTVV.

The chain carries TRBV4-1 and TRBJ2-1; D gene ambiguous. The CDR3 totals 13 residues. The germline gives CDR1 MGHRA, CDR2 YSYEKL. V dropped 0 bases and J dropped 7 bases, with 7 bases sitting between them. The CDR3 nucleotides are TGCGCCAGCAGCCAAGAGGGCAGGAATGAGCAGTTCTTC. Encoded protein: CASSQEGRNEQFF.

This chain uses TRBV30 with TRBJ2-7; 9 bases agree with TRBD2. This CDR3 spans 17 amino acids. V dropped 3 bases and J dropped 1; count of bases not matched to a gene: 13. Germline V gives CDR1 GTSNPN, CDR2 SVGIG (reference sequence). CDR3 DNA: TGTGCCTGGAGAGCCTGCGTTGTTAGCGGGGGATCCTACGAGCAGTACTTC. It encodes CAWRACVVSGGSYEQYF.

The gene calls are TRBV10-1 and TRBJ2-4, with D possibly TRBD2 on 6 matching bases. This CDR3 comprises 14 residues. CDR1 is WNHNN and CDR2 is SYGVQD in the germline V gene (reference sequence). Trimming pared 4 bases from V and 2 bases from J, leaving 9 bases between. CDR3 bases: TGCGCCAGCAGTGCCGGGGGACCCAAAAACATTCAGTACTTC. It encodes CASSAGGPKNIQYF.

The V call is TRBV27, the J call TRBJ2-7; TRBD1 might be the D (7 bases). CDR1 MNHEY and CDR2 SMNVEV come from the germline V gene (reference sequence). Trimming pared 8 bases from V and 3 bases from J, leaving 14 bases between. The CDR3 loop spans 13 amino acids. Here the CDR3 reads CASGGDSDYEQYF. For the CDR3, the DNA is TGTGCCAGCGGCGGGGACAGCGACTACGAGCAGTACTTC.

V usage is TRBV7-2 and J usage is TRBJ2-3; D is perhaps TRBD2 (5 bases). V was shortened by 0 bases and J by 6 bases, with 19 bases between the two germline ends. The CDR3 extends over 17 amino acids. Per the germline V gene, CDR1 is SGHTA and CDR2 is FQGNSA. CDR3 amino acids: CASSLAGRFGPRDTQYF. The CDR3 DNA sequence: TGTGCCAGCAGCTTAGCGGGGAGATTTGGGCCTAGGGATACGCAGTATTTT.

The chain recombines TRBV5-1 with TRBJ2-7; possible D gene TRBD2, 6 bases. Trimming took 4 bases from V and 6 from J, leaving 11 bases between them. There are 12 residues in the CDR3. In germline, CDR1 is SGHRS, CDR2 YFSETQ. CDR3 protein: CASSPLGSEQYF. CDR3 sequence (DNA): TGCGCCAGCAGCCCCCTCGGGAGCGAGCAGTACTTC.

This clone was picked up a small number of times. The genes are TRBV11-2 and TRBJ2-2; D perhaps matches TRBD1 (6 bases). The CDR3 has 14 amino acids. Trimming left V 8 bases short and J 4 bases short, with 14 bases between. The germline V gene encodes CDR1 SGHAT and CDR2 FQNNGV. CDR3 amino acids: CASRPSRGTGELFF. The CDR3 DNA follows: TGTGCCAGCCGCCCGTCCAGGGGCACCGGGGAGCTGTTTTTT.

This clone was seen just once. The chain uses TRBV18 and TRBJ1-1; TRBD1 matches 8 bases. There are 13 residues in the CDR3. Trimming cost V 4 bases and J 3 bases; bases outside gene matches: 1. Germline assignment: CDR1 KGHSH and CDR2 LQKENI. CDR3 sequence reads: CASSLGQDTEAFF. Here the CDR3 DNA reads TGTGCCAGCTCACTGGGACAGGACACTGAAGCTTTCTTT. Full variable domain (remainder filled in from reference TRBV18 and TRBJ1-1): NAGVMQNPRHLVRRRGQEARLRCSPMKGHSHVYWYRQLPEEGLKFMVYLQKENIIDESGMPKERFSAEFPKEGPSILRIQQVVRGDSAAYFCASSLGQDTEAFFGQGTRLTVV.

The chain employs TRBV7-9 and TRBJ1-1, with TRBD1 matching over 8 bases. Germline trimming cut 5 bases from V and 1 base from J; bases unmatched to any gene: 6. The CDR3 has 15 residues. Germline V gives CDR1 SEHNR, CDR2 FQNEAQ (reference sequence). The CDR3, as DNA: TGTGCCAGCAGCCCCCCGGGACAGGAGAACACTGAAGCTTTCTTT. Translation gives CASSPPGQENTEAFF.

V and J are TRBV24-1 and TRBJ2-5; 9 positions match TRBD1. Germline-derived CDR1 and CDR2 are KGHDR and SFDVKD. The CDR3 consists of 17 residues. After removal of 2 bases from V and 0 bases from J, the junction contained 6 bases not matched to a gene. CDR3 sequence reads: CATSDSGQGEYQETQYF. The CDR3 nucleotides are TGTGCCACCAGTGATTCGGGACAGGGAGAGTACCAAGAGACCCAGTACTTC.